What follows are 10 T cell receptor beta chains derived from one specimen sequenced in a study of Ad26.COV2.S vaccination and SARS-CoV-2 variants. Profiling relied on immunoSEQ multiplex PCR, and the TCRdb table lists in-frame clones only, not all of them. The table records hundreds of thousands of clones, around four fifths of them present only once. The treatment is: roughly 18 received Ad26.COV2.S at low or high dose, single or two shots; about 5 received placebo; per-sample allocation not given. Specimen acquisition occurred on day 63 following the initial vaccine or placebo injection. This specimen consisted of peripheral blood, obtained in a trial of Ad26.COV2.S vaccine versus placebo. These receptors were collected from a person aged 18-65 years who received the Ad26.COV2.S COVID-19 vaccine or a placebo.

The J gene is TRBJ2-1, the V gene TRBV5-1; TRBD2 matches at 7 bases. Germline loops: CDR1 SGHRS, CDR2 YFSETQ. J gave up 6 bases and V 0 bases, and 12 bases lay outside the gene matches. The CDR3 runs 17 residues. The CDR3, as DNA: TGCGCCAGCAGCTTGGGACCCGGGGCGGGAGAAAGCAATGAGCAGTTCTTC. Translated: CASSLGPGAGESNEQFF.

The CDR3 here is CASSQVGSGYGYTF. The CDR3 DNA reads TGTGCCAGCAGCCAAGTAGGCAGTGGGTATGGCTACACCTTC. V and J are TRBV14 and TRBJ1-2; D is unclear. The CDR3 has 14 residues. Between the trimmed V and J ends, which lost 1 base and 5 bases, there was a span of 11 bases. The germline CDR1 and CDR2 sequences are SGHDN and FVKESK. Full variable domain (outside the CDR3, taken from reference TRBV14 and TRBJ1-2): EAGVTQFPSHSVIEKGQTVTLRCDPISGHDNLYWYRRVMGKEIKFLLHFVKESKQDESGMPNNRFLAERTGGTYSTLKVQPAELEDSGVYFCASSQVGSGYGYTFGSGTRLTVV.

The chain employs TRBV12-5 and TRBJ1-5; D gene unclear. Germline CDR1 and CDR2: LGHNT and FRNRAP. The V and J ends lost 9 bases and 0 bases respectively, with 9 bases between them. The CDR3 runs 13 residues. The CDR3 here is CASKLYSNQPQHF. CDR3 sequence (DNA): TGTGCTAGCAAGCTTTATAGCAATCAGCCCCAGCATTTT. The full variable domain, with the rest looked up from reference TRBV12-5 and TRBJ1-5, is DARVTQTPRHKVTEMGQEVTMRCQPILGHNTVFWYRQTMMQGLELLAYFRNRAPLDDSGMPKDRFSAEMPDATLATLKIQPSEPRDSAVYFCASKLYSNQPQHFGDGTRLSIL.

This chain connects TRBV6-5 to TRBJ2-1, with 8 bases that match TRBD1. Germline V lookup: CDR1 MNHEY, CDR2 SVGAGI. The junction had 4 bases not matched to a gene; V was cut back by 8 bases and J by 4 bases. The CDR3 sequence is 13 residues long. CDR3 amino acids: CASGTGPYNEQFF. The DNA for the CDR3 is TGTGCCAGCGGGACAGGACCTTACAATGAGCAGTTCTTC.

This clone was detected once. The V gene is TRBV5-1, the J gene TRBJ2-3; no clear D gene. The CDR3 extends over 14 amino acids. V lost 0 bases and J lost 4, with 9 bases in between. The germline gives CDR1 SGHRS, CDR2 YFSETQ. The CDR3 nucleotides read TGCGCCAGCAGCTTGGGGCAGGATGCAGATACGCAGTATTTT. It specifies CASSLGQDADTQYF.

This chain's CDR3 is CASSQVDGNTIYF. The CDR3 DNA sequence: TGCGCCAGCAGCCAAGTTGATGGAAACACCATATATTTT. This chain connects TRBV4-1 to TRBJ1-3, with no clear D. V was clipped by 1 base and J by 3 bases, with 4 bases between them. The CDR3 loop spans 13 amino acids. CDR1 is MGHRA, CDR2 YSYEKL, per germline.

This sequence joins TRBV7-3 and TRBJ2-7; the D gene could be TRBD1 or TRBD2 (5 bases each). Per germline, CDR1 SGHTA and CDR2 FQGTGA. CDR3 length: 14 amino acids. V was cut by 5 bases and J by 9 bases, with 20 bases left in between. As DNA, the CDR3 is TGTGCCAGCAGCGGCCAAGAAAAGGGGACGGTGCAGTACTTC. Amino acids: CASSGQEKGTVQYF. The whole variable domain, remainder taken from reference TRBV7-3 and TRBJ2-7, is GAGVSQTPSNKVTEKGKYVELRCDPISGHTALYWYRQSLGQGPEFLIYFQGTGAADDSGLPNDRFFAVRPEGSVSTLKIQRTERGDSAVYLCASSGQEKGTVQYFGPGTRLTVT.

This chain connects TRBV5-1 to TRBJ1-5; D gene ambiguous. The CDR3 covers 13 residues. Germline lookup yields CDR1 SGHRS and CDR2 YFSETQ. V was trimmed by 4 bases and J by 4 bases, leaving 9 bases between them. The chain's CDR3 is CASSPDLNQPQHF. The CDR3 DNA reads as TGCGCCAGCAGCCCCGACCTAAATCAGCCCCAGCATTTT.

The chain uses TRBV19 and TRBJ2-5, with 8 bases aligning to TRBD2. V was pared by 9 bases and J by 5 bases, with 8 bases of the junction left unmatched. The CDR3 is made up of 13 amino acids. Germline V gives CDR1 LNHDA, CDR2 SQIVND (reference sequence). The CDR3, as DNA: TGTGCCAGCTACGGGGGGGGATGGGAGACCCAGTACTTC. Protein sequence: CASYGGGWETQYF.

Here the CDR3 DNA reads TGTGCCAGCAGCTTGGGGGGAGGAGATGAAAAACTGTTTTTT. Its translation: CASSLGGGDEKLFF. The J gene is TRBJ1-4, the V gene TRBV7-3, with a possible D match to TRBD1 (5 bases). Deletions cut 3 bases from V and 6 bases from J, with 11 bases between. The CDR3 totals 14 residues. Germline CDR1 reads SGHTA; CDR2 reads FQGTGA. Drawing the rest from reference TRBV7-3 and TRBJ1-4, the complete variable domain is GAGVSQTPSNKVTEKGKYVELRCDPISGHTALYWYRQSLGQGPEFLIYFQGTGAADDSGLPNDRFFAVRPEGSVSTLKIQRTERGDSAVYLCASSLGGGDEKLFFGSGTQLSVL.